This TCR beta chain was recovered during a study of glioma-infiltrating T cells. Points from the study as a whole: Very few CDR3 sequences were shared between tissue and blood. Non-neoplastic patients had below-expected tissue-blood divergence, while all gliomas exceeded expectation.

The CDR3 has 12 residues. Germline CDR1 reads SGHTA; CDR2 reads FQGTGA. As for this clonotype: The target antigen is unknown. One junction end does not reproduce the germline sequence, and a read error may be involved.

The iRepertoire nested amplicon-rescue multiplex PCR amplified TCR alpha and beta CDR3s from RNA. One-step reverse transcription and amplification started from approximately 100-400 ng of tissue mRNA or PBMC total RNA. TCRdb re-derived calls from the multiplex PCR reads in MiXCR, one entry per CDR3 protein. The sample comprises almost 2,500 distinct CDR3 sequences, 60% to 80% of which are singletons, and approximately 29% rests with the top ten. The chain is built from TRBV7-3 and TRBJ1-1; weak D call: TRBD1 (5 bases). This clonotype originated in a human donor with low-grade glioma or glioblastoma, undergoing nonglioma brain surgery, or in good health (not recorded which). Sequenced material: glioma tissue, nonneoplastic brain tissue, or PBMCs (not recorded which). Here the CDR3 reads CAGSFPGTEAFF. CDR3 DNA: TGTGCCGGCAGCTTTCCCGGGACCGAAGCCTTCTTT.